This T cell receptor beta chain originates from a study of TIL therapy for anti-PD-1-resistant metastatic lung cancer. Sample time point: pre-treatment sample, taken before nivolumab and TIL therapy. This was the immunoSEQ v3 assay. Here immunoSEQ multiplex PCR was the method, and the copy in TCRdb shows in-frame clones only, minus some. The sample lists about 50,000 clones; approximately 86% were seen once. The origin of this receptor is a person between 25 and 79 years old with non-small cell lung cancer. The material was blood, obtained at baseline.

The CDR3 DNA reads TGTGCCAGCAGTAAAAAACAGGGGGCAGGTGAGACCCAGTACTTC. The encoded protein is CASSKKQGAGETQYF. V is TRBV6-6 and J is TRBJ2-5; 9 bases are a match to TRBD1. There are 15 residues in the CDR3. Germline V CDR1 and CDR2: MNHNY, SVGAGI (reference sequence). The ends lost 5 bases at V and 5 bases at J; junction bases unmatched: 9.